This T cell receptor (beta chain) comes out of a study of blood T cell repertoires in COVID-19. Turning to the study itself: Italy, Spain and the United States were the sources of the convalescent and acute COVID-19 samples. Sample material is recorded as cDNA or gDNA derived from T cells, B-cell-depleted T cells, or PBMCs.

The V gene's germline CDR1 is PRHDT and CDR2 FYEKMQ (reference sequence). Deletions cut 5 bases from V and 2 bases from J, with 9 bases between. This CDR3 is built from 13 residues. Per the study methods: Amplification of reference gene primers was used by the study to estimate nucleated cell counts. Libraries were prepared by immunoSEQ multiplex PCR; TCRdb keeps only in-frame clonotypes and omits some of them. That table furnishes V, J and clone size, whereas the DNA furnished D and trimming. Here the sample spans roughly 38,000 clones, roughly 80% being singletons. Material for sequencing was peripheral blood. The TCR sequence derives from a human donor in a cohort sampled during active COVID-19. This chain joins TRBV13 and TRBJ1-2; D call uncertain. CDR3 in amino acids: CASSPRQNYGYTF. Here the CDR3 DNA reads TGTGCCAGCAGCCCGAGACAAAACTATGGCTACACCTTC.